This paragraph covers one T cell receptor beta chain sequence. The assay was immunoSEQ multiplex PCR, and TCRdb's table has in-frame clones only and misses some. The sample holds under 300,000 clones, about nine tenths seen once. This CDR3 has 11 residues. Trimming pared 6 bases from V and 5 bases from J, leaving 7 bases between. The germline CDR1 and CDR2 sequences are MRHNA and SNTAGT. This sample was taken from a study of blood T cell repertoires in COVID-19. The chain is built from TRBV6-4 and TRBJ1-1; D gene uncertain. The sequenced material came from peripheral blood. This TCR was recovered from a woman aged 25 to 39 with active or convalescent COVID-19. CDR3 region: CASSPGTEAFF. The CDR3 nucleotides are TGTGCCAGCAGCCCGGGGACTGAAGCTTTCTTT.